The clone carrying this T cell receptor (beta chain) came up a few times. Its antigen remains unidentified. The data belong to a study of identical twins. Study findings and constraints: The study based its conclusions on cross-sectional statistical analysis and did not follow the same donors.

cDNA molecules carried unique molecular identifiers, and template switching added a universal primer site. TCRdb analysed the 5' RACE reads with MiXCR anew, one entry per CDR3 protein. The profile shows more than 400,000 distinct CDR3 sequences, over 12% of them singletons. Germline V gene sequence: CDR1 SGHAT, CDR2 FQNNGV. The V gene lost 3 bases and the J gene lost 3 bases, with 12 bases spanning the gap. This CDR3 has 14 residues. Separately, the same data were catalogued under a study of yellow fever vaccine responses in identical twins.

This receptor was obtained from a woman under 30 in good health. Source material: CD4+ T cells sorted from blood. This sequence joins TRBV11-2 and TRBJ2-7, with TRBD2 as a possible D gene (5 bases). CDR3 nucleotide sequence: TGTGCCAGCAGCTTCCAACCGGGGAGCTACGAGCAGTACTTC. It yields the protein CASSFQPGSYEQYF.